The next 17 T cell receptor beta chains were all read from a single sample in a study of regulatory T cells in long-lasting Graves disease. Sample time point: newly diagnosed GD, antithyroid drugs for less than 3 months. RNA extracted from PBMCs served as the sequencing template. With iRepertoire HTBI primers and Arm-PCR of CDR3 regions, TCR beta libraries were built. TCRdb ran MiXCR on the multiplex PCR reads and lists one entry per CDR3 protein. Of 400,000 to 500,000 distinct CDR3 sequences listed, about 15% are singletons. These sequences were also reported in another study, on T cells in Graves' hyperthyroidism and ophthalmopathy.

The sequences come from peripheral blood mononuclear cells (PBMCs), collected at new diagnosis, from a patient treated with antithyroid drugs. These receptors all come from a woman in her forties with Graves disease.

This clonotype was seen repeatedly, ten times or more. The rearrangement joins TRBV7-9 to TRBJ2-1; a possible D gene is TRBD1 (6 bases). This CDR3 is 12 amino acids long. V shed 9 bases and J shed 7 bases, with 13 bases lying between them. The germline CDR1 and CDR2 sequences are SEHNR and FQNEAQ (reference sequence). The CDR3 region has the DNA TGTGCCAGAGAAACCCAGGGGAATGAGCAGTTCTTC. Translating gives CARETQGNEQFF.

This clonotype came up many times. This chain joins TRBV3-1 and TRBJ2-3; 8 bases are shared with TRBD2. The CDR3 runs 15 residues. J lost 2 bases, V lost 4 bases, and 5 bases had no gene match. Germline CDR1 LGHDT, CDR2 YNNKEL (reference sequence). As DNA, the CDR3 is TGTGCCAGCAGCCCAGCGGGAGAAACCACAGATACGCAGTATTTT. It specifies CASSPAGETTDTQYF.

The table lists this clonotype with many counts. The CDR3, as DNA: TGTGCCAGCAGACACCCGACAGGGCGTAATTCACCCCTCCACTTT. It yields the protein CASRHPTGRNSPLHF. The J gene is TRBJ1-6, the V gene TRBV28; 7 bases agree with TRBD1. Germline CDR1 is MDHEN and CDR2 is SYDVKM. The CDR3 has 15 amino acids. V trimming: 6 bases; J trimming: 6 bases; junction bases outside the gene matches: 8.

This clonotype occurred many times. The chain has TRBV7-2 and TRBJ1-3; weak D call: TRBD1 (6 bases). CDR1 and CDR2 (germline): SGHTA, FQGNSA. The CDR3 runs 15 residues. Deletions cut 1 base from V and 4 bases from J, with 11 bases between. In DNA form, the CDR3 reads TGTGCCAGCAGCTTAGACAGGGTAGGCGGAAACACCATATATTTT. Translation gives CASSLDRVGGNTIYF.

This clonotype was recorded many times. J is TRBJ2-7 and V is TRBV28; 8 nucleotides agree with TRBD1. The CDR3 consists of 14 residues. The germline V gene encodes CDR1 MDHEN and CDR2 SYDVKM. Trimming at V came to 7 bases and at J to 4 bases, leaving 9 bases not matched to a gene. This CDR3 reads CASTFQGARYEQYF. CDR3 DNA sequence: TGTGCCAGCACCTTCCAGGGGGCGCGATACGAGCAGTACTTC.

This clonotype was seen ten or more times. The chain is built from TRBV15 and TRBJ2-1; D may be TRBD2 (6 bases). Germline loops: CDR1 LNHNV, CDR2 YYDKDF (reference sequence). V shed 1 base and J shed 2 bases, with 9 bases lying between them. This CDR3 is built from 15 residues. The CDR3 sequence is CATSRGEAAYNEQFF. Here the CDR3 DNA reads TGTGCCACCAGCAGAGGGGAGGCGGCCTACAATGAGCAGTTCTTC.

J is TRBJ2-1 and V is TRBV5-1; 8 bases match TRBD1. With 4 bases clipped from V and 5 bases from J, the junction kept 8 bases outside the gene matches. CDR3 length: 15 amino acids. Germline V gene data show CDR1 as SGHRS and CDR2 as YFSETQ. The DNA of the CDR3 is TGCGCCAGCAGCGTCCAGGGGGCAGGGGACAATGAGCAGTTCTTC. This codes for CASSVQGAGDNEQFF.

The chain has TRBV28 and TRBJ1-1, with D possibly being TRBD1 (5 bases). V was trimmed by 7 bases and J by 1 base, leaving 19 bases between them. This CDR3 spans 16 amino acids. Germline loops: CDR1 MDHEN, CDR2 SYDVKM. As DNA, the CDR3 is TGTGCCAGCATCCGCGGGACCCTATTGGGGAACACTGAAGCTTTCTTT. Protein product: CASIRGTLLGNTEAFF.

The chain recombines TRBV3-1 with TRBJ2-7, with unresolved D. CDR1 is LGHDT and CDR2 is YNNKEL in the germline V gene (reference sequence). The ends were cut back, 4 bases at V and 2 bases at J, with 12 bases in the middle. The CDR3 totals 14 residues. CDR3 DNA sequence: TGTGCCAGCAGCCCAACAACTGAAGCCTACGAGCAGTACTTC. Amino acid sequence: CASSPTTEAYEQYF.

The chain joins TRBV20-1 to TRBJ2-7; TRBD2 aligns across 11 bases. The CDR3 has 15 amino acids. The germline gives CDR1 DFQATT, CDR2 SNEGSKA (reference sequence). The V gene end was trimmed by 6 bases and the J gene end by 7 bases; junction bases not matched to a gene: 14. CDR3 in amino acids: CSAPSGTSGEGEQYF. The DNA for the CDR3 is TGCAGTGCCCCTTCCGGGACTAGCGGCGAGGGAGAGCAGTACTTC.

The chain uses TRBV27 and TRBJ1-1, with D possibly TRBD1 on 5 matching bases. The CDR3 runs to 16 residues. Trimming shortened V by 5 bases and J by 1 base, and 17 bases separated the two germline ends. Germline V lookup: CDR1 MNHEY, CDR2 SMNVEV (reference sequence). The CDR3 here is CASSGDQGYANTEAFF. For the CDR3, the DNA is TGTGCCAGCAGTGGGGACCAAGGGTACGCGAACACTGAAGCTTTCTTT.

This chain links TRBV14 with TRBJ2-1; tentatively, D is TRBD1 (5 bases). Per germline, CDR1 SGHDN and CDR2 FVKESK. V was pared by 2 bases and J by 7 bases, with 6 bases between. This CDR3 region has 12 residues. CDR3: CASSQTGNEQFF. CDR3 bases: TGTGCCAGCAGCCAAACAGGAAATGAGCAGTTCTTC.

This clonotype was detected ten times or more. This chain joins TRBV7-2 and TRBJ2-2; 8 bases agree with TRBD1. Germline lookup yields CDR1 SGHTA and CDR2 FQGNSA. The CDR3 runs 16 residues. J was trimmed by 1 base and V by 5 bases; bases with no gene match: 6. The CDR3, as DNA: TGTGCCAGCAGCCGTCCCGGGACAGGGAACACCGGGGAGCTGTTTTTT. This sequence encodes CASSRPGTGNTGELFF.

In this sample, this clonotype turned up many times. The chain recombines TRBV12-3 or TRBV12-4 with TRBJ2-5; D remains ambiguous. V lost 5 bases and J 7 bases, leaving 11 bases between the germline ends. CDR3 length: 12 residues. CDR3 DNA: TGTGCCAGCAGTCTCCCGCCTGGGACCCAGTACTTC. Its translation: CASSLPPGTQYF.

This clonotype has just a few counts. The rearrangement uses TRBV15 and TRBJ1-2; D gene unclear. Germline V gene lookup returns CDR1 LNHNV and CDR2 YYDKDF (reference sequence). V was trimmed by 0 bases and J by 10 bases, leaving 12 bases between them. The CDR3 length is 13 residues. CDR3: CATSRDLVGNYTF. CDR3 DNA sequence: TGTGCCACCAGCAGAGATCTAGTAGGGAACTACACCTTC.

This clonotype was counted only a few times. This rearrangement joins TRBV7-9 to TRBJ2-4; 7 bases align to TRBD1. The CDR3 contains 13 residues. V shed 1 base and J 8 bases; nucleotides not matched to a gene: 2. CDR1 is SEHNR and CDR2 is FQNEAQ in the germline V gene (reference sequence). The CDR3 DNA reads TGTGCCAGCAGCTTAGACAGGGGACACATTCAGTACTTC. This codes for CASSLDRGHIQYF.

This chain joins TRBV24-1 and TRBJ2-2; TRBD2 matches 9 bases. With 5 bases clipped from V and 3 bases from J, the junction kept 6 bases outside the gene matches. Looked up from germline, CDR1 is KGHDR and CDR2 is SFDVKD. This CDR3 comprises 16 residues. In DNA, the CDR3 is TGTGCCACCAGTGGTAGCGGGAGCGATCACACCGGGGAGCTGTTTTTT. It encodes CATSGSGSDHTGELFF.